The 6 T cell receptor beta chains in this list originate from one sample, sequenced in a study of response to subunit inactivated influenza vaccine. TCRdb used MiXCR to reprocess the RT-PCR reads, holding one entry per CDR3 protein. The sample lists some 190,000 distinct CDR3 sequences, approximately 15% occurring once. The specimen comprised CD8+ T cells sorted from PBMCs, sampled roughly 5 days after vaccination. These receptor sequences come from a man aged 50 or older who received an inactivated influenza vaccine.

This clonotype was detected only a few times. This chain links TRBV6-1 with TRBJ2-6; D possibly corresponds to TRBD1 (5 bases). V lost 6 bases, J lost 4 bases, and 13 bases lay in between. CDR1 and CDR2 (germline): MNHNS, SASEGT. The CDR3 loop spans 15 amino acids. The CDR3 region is CASSSGLPGANVLTF. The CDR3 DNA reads TGTGCCAGCAGCTCAGGGTTACCCGGGGCCAACGTCCTGACTTTC.

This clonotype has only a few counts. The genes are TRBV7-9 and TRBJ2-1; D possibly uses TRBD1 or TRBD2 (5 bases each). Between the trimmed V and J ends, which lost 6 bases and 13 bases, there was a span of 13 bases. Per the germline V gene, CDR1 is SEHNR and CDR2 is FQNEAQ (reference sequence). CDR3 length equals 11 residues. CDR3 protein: CASRSGTTQFF. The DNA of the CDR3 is TGTGCCAGCAGGTCTGGGACCACACAGTTCTTC.

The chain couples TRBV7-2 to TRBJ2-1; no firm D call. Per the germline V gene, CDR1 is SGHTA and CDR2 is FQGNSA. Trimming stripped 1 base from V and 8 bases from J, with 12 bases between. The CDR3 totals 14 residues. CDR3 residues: CASSLDGQVHEQFF. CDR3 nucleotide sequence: TGTGCCAGCAGCTTAGATGGGCAGGTCCATGAGCAGTTCTTC.

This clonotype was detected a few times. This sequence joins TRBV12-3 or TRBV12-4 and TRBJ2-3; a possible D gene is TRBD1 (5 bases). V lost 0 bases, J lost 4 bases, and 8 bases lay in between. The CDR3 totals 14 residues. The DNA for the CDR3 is TGTGCCAGCAGTTTAGCTAGGGGCGCAGATACGCAGTATTTT. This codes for CASSLARGADTQYF.

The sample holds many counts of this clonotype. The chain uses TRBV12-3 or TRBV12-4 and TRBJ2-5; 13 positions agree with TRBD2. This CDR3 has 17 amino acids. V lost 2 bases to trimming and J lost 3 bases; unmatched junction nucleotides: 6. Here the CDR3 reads CASSLFTTSGGEETQYF. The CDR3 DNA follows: TGTGCCAGCAGTTTATTCACCACTAGCGGGGGGGAAGAGACCCAGTACTTC.

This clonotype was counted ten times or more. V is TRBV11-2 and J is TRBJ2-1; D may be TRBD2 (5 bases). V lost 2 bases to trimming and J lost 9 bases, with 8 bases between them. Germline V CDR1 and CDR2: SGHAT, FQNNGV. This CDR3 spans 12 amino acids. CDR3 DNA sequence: TGTGCCAGCAGCTTAAGGGAGACTGAGCAGTTCTTC. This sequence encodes CASSLRETEQFF.